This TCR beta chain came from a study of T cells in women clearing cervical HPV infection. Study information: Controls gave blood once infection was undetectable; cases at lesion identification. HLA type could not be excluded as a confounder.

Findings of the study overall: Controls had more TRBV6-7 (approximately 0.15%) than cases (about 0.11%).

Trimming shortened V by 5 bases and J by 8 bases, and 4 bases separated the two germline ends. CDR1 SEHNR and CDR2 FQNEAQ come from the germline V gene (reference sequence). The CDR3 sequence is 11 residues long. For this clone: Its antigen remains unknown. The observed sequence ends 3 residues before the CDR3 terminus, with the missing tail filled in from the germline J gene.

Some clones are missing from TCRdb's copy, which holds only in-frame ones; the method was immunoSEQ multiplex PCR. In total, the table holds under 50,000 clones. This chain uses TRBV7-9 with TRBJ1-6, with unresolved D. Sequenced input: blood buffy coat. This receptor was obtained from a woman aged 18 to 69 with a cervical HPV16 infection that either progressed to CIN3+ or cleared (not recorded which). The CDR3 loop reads CASSQDSPLHF. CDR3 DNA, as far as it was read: TGTGCCAGCAGCCAGGATTCACCC.